This T cell receptor beta chain came from a study of blood T cell repertoires in COVID-19. Study details: Both acute and convalescent COVID-19 samples were obtained from the United States, Italy and Spain. The cDNA or gDNA used as material had been derived from T cells, B-cell-depleted T cells, or PBMCs.

Unmatched junction bases numbered 3, after V lost 4 bases and J lost 2 bases. This CDR3 comprises 15 residues. Germline V CDR1 and CDR2: MDHEN, SYDVKM. TCRdb's table, derived via immunoSEQ multiplex PCR, lists solely in-frame clones and lacks some. The sample has 200,000 to 250,000 clones, 80% to 85% seen once. The sequence was obtained from a young man with active or convalescent COVID-19. The chain is built from TRBV28 and TRBJ2-1, with 9 bases matching TRBD2. What was sequenced was peripheral blood. The chain's CDR3 is CASSSQRGAYNEQFF. In DNA, the CDR3 is TGTGCCAGCAGTTCACAGCGGGGGGCCTACAATGAGCAGTTCTTC.